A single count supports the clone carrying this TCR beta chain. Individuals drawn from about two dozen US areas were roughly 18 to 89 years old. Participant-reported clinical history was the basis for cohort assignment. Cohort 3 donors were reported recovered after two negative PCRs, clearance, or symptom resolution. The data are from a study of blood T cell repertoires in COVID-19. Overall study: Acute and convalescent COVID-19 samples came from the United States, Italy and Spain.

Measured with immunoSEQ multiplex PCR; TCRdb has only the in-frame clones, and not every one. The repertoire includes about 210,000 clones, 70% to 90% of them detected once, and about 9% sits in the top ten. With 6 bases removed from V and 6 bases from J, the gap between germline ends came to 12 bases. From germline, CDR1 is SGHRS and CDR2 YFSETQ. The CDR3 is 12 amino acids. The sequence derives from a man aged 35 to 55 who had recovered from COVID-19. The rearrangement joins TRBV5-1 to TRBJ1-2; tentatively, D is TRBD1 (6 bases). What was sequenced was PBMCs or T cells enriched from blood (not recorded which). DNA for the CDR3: TGCGCCAGCACCCAGGACAGAAATGGCTACACCTTC. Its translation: CASTQDRNGYTF. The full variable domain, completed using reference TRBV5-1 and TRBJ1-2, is KAGVTQTPRYLIKTRGQQVTLSCSPISGHRSVSWYQQTPGQGLQFLFEYFSETQRNKGNFPGRFSGRQFSNSRSEMNVSTLELGDSALYLCASTQDRNGYTFGSGTRLTVV.